One sample yielded the 13 T cell receptor beta chains listed below, sequenced in a study of glioma-infiltrating T cells after dendritic cell vaccination (dated by TCRdb to about 2016). The sample's time point label, in plain terms: after dendritic cell vaccination, including at tumor progression/relapse. Libraries came from the immunoSEQ multiplex PCR assay. Not all clones reach the TCRdb copy of this immuneACCESS table, which keeps in-frame sequences only. Checked studies attribute under half of the gap to unresolved V genes and leave the rest unexplained. The sample table contains around 60,000 clones; only one count was recorded for more than 70% of them. The ten largest account for around 8.3% of the sample. Sample: blood, taken after dendritic cell vaccination. These receptors were obtained from a human donor with glioblastoma.

The chain links TRBV7-6 to TRBJ2-7; D may be TRBD1 (6 bases). The CDR3 covers 14 residues. The V and J ends lost 3 bases and 0 bases respectively, with 9 bases between them. From germline, CDR1 is SGHVS and CDR2 FNYEAQ. The CDR3 DNA reads TGTGCCAGCAGCTTTGGACAGAGCTCCTACGAGCAGTACTTC. This encodes CASSFGQSSYEQYF.

This chain joins TRBV7-9 and TRBJ2-7; tentatively, D is TRBD2 (6 bases). CDR3 length: 12 amino acids. Germline CDR1 is SEHNR and CDR2 is FQNEAQ (reference sequence). V lost 2 bases to trimming and J lost 13 bases, with 15 bases between them. CDR3: CASSLTTEGIYF. The DNA of the CDR3 is TGTGCCAGCAGCTTAACAACGGAGGGAATTTACTTC.

The chain joins TRBV19 to TRBJ1-1; D is ambiguous. CDR1 is LNHDA, CDR2 SQIVND, per germline (reference sequence). The CDR3 is 13 amino acids. The V and J ends lost 6 bases and 1 base respectively, with 9 bases between them. The CDR3 spells CASRSGRNTEAFF. The CDR3 DNA reads TGTGCCAGTAGGAGCGGGAGGAACACTGAAGCTTTCTTT. Drawing the rest from reference TRBV19 and TRBJ1-1, the complete variable domain is DGGITQSPKYLFRKEGQNVTLSCEQNLNHDAMYWYRQDPGQGLRLIYYSQIVNDFQKGDIAEGYSVSREKKESFPLTVTSAQKNPTAFYLCASRSGRNTEAFFGQGTRLTVV.

The count of this clone is one. V and J are TRBV6-6 and TRBJ1-1; D not resolved. The CDR3 is made up of 14 amino acids. The germline gives CDR1 MNHNY, CDR2 SVGAGI (reference sequence). V was clipped by 2 bases and J by 1 base, with 8 bases between them. The CDR3 is CASSYEERNTEAFF. The CDR3 DNA is TGTGCCAGCAGTTACGAGGAGAGGAACACTGAAGCTTTCTTT.

The chain joins TRBV5-1 to TRBJ2-7, with TRBD2 matching 9 bases. Germline values: CDR1 SGHRS, CDR2 YFSETQ. The ends lost 0 bases at V and 1 base at J; junction bases unmatched: 5. CDR3 length: 16 amino acids. The CDR3 DNA follows: TGCGCCAGCAGCTTGGGGTTAGCGGGGGCTTCCTACGAGCAGTACTTC. Its translation: CASSLGLAGASYEQYF.

This chain joins TRBV7-9 and TRBJ1-6; unclear D gene. CDR3 length: 15 residues. V lost 1 base to trimming and J lost 5 bases, with 9 bases between them. Looked up from germline, CDR1 is SEHNR and CDR2 is FQNEAQ (reference sequence). CDR3 in amino acids: CASSLGTANNSPLHF. The CDR3 DNA is TGTGCCAGCAGCTTAGGAACAGCCAATAATTCACCCCTCCACTTT. Complete variable domain (other parts from reference TRBV7-9 and TRBJ1-6): DTGVSQNPRHKITKRGQNVTFRCDPISEHNRLYWYRQTLGQGPEFLTYFQNEAQLEKSRLLSDRFSAERPKGSFSTLEIQRTEQGDSAMYLCASSLGTANNSPLHFGNGTRLTVT.

This clone showed up many times. The chain uses TRBV13 and TRBJ2-7; D is perhaps TRBD1 (6 bases). The CDR3 is 12 residues long. V lost 8 bases and J 6 bases, leaving 14 bases between the germline ends. The germline CDR1 and CDR2 sequences are PRHDT and FYEKMQ (reference sequence). As DNA, the CDR3 is TGTGCCAGCGCCTGGACAGCGGCCGAGCAGTACTTC. It specifies CASAWTAAEQYF.

The rearrangement links TRBV15 to TRBJ1-1; no reliable D call. Trimming stripped 5 bases from V and 3 bases from J, with 10 bases between. The germline V gene encodes CDR1 LNHNV and CDR2 YYDKDF (reference sequence). This CDR3 contains 13 residues. CDR3 protein: CATSLGGDTEAFF. The CDR3 DNA reads as TGTGCCACCAGCCTAGGCGGGGACACTGAAGCTTTCTTT.

Of note for this clone: This same CDR3 is encoded by further DNA sequences in the sample. The chain employs TRBV19 and TRBJ2-7; tentatively, D is TRBD1 (6 bases). This CDR3 region has 15 residues. V lost 4 bases to trimming and J lost 7 bases, with 20 bases between them. In germline, CDR1 is LNHDA, CDR2 SQIVND (reference sequence). CDR3 nucleotides: TGTGCCAGTAGTAGGTACTCAGGGGACAACTATGAGCAGTACTTC. Encoded protein: CASSRYSGDNYEQYF.

J is TRBJ1-4 and V is TRBV7-9; no reliable D call. In germline, CDR1 is SEHNR, CDR2 FQNEAQ (reference sequence). This CDR3 has 17 residues. Trimming left V 5 bases short and J 7 bases short, with 23 bases between. The CDR3 is CASSIAPWFKGGEKLFF. The CDR3 coding sequence is TGTGCCAGCAGCATCGCCCCCTGGTTCAAGGGAGGTGAAAAACTGTTTTTT.

The rearrangement links TRBV6-1 to TRBJ2-7; possible D gene TRBD1, 6 bases. V was pared by 8 bases and J by 1 base, with 18 bases between. The CDR3 runs 15 residues. Germline assignment: CDR1 MNHNS and CDR2 SASEGT. CDR3 protein: CASWVRDKPSYEQYF. Written as DNA, the CDR3 is TGTGCCAGCTGGGTCCGGGACAAACCTTCCTACGAGCAGTACTTC.

The chain's CDR3 is CASSPRQGSLHEQYF. The DNA of the CDR3 is TGTGCCAGCAGCCCGCGACAGGGGTCTCTCCACGAGCAGTACTTC. The chain carries TRBV5-8 and TRBJ2-7; 8 bases fit TRBD1. Per the germline V gene, CDR1 is SGHTS and CDR2 is YDEGEE. This CDR3 is 15 amino acids long. The V gene end was trimmed by 4 bases and the J gene end by 5 bases; junction bases not matched to a gene: 11.

This rearrangement joins TRBV19 to TRBJ1-2; tentatively, D is TRBD1 (5 bases). The CDR3 is made up of 14 amino acids. Trimming shortened V by 3 bases and J by 3 bases, and 11 bases separated the two germline ends. CDR1 is LNHDA and CDR2 is SQIVND in the germline V gene (reference sequence). This CDR3 is CASSIGGADYGYTF. The DNA for the CDR3 is TGTGCCAGTAGTATCGGTGGGGCGGACTATGGCTACACCTTC.